This T cell receptor (beta chain) was sequenced during a study of control samples from healthy donors and cancer patients. V lost 3 bases and J 1 base, leaving 3 bases between the germline ends. Germline-derived CDR1 and CDR2 are GTSNPN and SVGIG (reference sequence). CDR3 length: 11 residues. TCRdb's copy holds only in-frame clones and misses some; the assay was immunoSEQ multiplex PCR. In the table there are fewer than 110,000 clones, 75% to 90% of which are singletons. This clonotype originated in a man between 60 and 75 years old with lung cancer. The sequenced sample consisted of PBMCs. The chain employs TRBV30 and TRBJ1-1; D gene uncertain. As DNA, the CDR3 is TGTGCCTGGAGGTGGAACACTGAAGCTTTCTTT. Translation: CAWRWNTEAFF.